Reported below is one TCR beta chain. Its specificity is not known. The same CDR3 is also encoded by other DNA sequences in this sample. This record belongs to a study of beta chain features in type 1 diabetes. Study outcomes and limitations: VDJ junctions from type 1 diabetes patients carried fewer insertions and larger deletions. For Type 1 diabetes patients, all four CD4+ subsets carried TCRB CDR3s that were moderately but significantly shorter.

Every isolated RNA sample was fully reverse transcribed, so sequencing captured expressed TCRB transcripts. Assay: immunoSEQ multiplex PCR; the TCRdb copy retains only in-frame clones and omits some. The repertoire has hundreds of thousands of clones, around 15% of them found once; the top ten carry less than 0.025%. The CDR3 is 11 residues long. V was pared by 6 bases and J by 1 base, with 6 bases between. CDR1 is SQVTM, CDR2 ANQGSEA, per germline. Only one heparinised blood draw was taken per donor, and its volume averaged around 100 mL. Sorted populations were all over 95% pure. The sequenced sample consisted of naive CD4+ T cells from blood. The sequence came from a young man with type 1 diabetes. The chain is built from TRBV29-1 and TRBJ1-1; possible D gene TRBD1, 5 bases. Here the CDR3 reads CSVTENTEAFF. CDR3 sequence (DNA): TGCAGCGTGACAGAGAACACTGAAGCTTTCTTT.